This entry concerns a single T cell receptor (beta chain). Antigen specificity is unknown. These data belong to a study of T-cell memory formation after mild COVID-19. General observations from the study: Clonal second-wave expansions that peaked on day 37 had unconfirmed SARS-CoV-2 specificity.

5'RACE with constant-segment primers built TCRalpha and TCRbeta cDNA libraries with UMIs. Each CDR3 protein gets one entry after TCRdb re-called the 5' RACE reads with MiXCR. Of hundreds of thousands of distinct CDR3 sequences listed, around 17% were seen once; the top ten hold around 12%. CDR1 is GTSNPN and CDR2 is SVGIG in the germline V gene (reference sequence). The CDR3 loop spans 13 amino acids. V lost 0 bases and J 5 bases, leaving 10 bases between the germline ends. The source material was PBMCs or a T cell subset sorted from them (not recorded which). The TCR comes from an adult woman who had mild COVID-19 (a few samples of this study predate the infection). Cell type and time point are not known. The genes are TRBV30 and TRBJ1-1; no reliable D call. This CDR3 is CAWSVRRETEAFF. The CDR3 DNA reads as TGTGCCTGGAGTGTACGGAGGGAGACTGAAGCTTTCTTT.